The following is a T cell receptor beta chain sequence with its context. Its cognate antigen has yet to be identified. Base quality data are lacking; no much larger clone is found one base away. Trimming removed 5 bases from V and 4 bases from J, leaving 8 bases between the germline ends. Spanning cysteine to phenylalanine, the CDR3 consists of 12 amino acids. The retained sequence is limited to the CDR3, 36 bases, with the frame set at the first base. From the germline V gene, CDR1 is SGHTA and CDR2 is FQGNSA. Healthy HIV-negative adults with no recently reported acute infections or vaccinations were included as donors. Every donor was a Caucasian adult living in Nashville, Tennessee, USA. Magnetic negative selection was used to enrich CD4+ T cells, after which naive cells were positively selected on CD45RA and the negative fraction became the memory subset. Blood was collected by leukapheresis, and PBMCs were isolated by Ficoll-Histopaque density gradient centrifugation and then cryopreserved in liquid nitrogen vapor phase. Analytical flow cytometry was used to check the purity and quantity of each magnetically sorted T cell population. Genomic DNA was isolated from every sorted fraction and measured by UV absorbance on a Nanodrop 2000c.

Using the deep immunoSEQ assay, multiplex PCR amplified TCR CDR3 regions from genomic DNA. For each cell subset, the extracted genomic DNA was distributed evenly across all wells of several immunoSEQ 96-well plates, and each plate served as one replicate. Each replicate PCR for sorted subsets received 150 to 250 ng genomic DNA, equal to about 30,000 T cell genomes. Purified libraries were measured with a Qubit 3.0 fluorometer, size-checked on a Bioanalyzer 2100, and measured again with the KAPA Library Quantification kit. A separate single-read 150-cycle Illumina NextSeq 550 flow cell was used to sequence each immunoSEQ 96-well plate. From the authors' description of their analysis: The immunoSEQ output contained only junctional sequences without quality scores, so filtering could not match that applied to full-length reads. To assign V/J genes and CDR3, sequences were annotated against IMGT germline references using PyIR, a Python wrapper for IgBLAST v1.9. Reads were filtered out if the reads had weak V/J assignments (E-value above 1e-6), no CDR3, stop codons, out-of-frame junctions, or ambiguous translated residues. V3J clonotypes were defined by identical inferred V gene, J gene, and CDR3 amino acid sequence. Percentage overlap between repertoires was calculated by dividing the number of shared unique clonotypes by the size of the smaller repertoire. Richness of each repertoire was evaluated using RTK rarefaction, the Chao1 estimator, and Recon v2.1 estimates of unobserved clonotypes. Generation probabilities were computed with OLGA for all TCRbeta clonotypes obtained by the gDNA method from several donors. As stored in TCRdb, this immuneACCESS dataset retains in-frame rearrangements with V and J assigned. A fraction of the clones does not appear; measured against another copy, unresolved V genes explain less than half of the discrepancy, and the remainder lacks a known reason. The V and J calls and clone size are taken from that table; D and trimming were inferred from the DNA. In all, the sample holds some 2,100,000 clones, and 90% to 96% of those were seen once. Roughly 0.13% of the sample goes to the ten largest clones.

The data belong to a study of shared clonotypes between healthy human individuals (dated by TCRdb to about 2020). With respect to the entire study: The cohort included three men and a couple of women between 18 and 49 years of age. For each donor, CD4 naive and CD4 memory were each given three plates, CD8 naive was given two plates, and CD8 memory was given one plate. To estimate repertoire size and how much clonotype sharing occurs between individuals, the study deeply sequenced the blood TCR repertoires of several healthy adults. To increase sequencing depth and limit assay-specific biases, TCR repertoire library preparation and sequencing were carried out by different laboratories using diverse techniques. Each donor's leukapheresis produced roughly between roughly 0.85 and 10 billion PBMCs. On the study overall, not on this receptor specifically: About 5% of naive CD4, 3.5% of naive CD8, about 2.1% of memory CD4, and 0.4% of memory CD8 clonotypes were shared across a few donors. The genetic and exposure-history diversity represented was limited by the small number of donors. Higher generation probabilities were observed for clonotypes shared by all four sorted-subset donors than for non-shared clonotypes. Rarefaction of sorted-subset datasets indicated incomplete sequencing despite the large sequencing depth. Sampling was restricted to blood, and TCR repertoires in tissues likely differ from the TCR repertoires found in blood. Pairwise subsampling indicated that sequencing depth was expected to affect the degree of clonotype sharing among donors. Naive subsets generally had larger estimated clonotype richness than memory subsets.

This receptor was obtained from a man between 18 and 35 years old in good health. Sequencing was done on a sample of naive CD4+ T cells sorted from blood. The sample's cell subset or site label, decoded: CD45RA+ positively selected. The rearrangement joined TRBV7-2 to TRBJ1-2, with the D gene uncertain. The nucleotides read TGTGCCAGCAGCCGAAATATCTATGGCTACACCTTC. Translated, this is CASSRNIYGYTF.